This T cell receptor (beta chain) originates from a study of beta chain features in type 1 diabetes. The whole isolated RNA underwent reverse transcription, so sequencing captured expressed TCRB transcripts. An average approximately 3.7 million reads came from naive, central memory and regulatory T cell samples. Generated by immunoSEQ multiplex PCR, the TCRdb table keeps only in-frame clones and is missing some. The table shows 430,000 or so clones, with about an eighth occurring only once. Points from the study as a whole: It was not settled here whether HLA type affects TCRB rearrangement. Sequencing of cDNA might inflate the share of cells that strongly express TCR.

A word on this clone: No antigen is known for it.

CD4+ naive, central memory, regulatory and stem cell-like memory subsets were isolated by sorting on CD45RO/CCR7/CD25/CD127/CD95/CD27. This TCR was recovered from a woman younger than 30 in good health. Specimen: naive CD4+ T cells from blood.

CDR3 nucleotides: TGTGCCAGCAGCCCCGAGTCAGGGTACGGAGTGCAGTACTTC. It specifies CASSPESGYGVQYF. V is TRBV7-2 and J is TRBJ2-7, with D perhaps matching TRBD1 (5 bases). Per the germline V gene, CDR1 is SGHTA and CDR2 is FQGNSA. This CDR3 has 14 amino acids. Trimming took off 5 bases at V and 9 bases at J, with 20 bases between the two ends.